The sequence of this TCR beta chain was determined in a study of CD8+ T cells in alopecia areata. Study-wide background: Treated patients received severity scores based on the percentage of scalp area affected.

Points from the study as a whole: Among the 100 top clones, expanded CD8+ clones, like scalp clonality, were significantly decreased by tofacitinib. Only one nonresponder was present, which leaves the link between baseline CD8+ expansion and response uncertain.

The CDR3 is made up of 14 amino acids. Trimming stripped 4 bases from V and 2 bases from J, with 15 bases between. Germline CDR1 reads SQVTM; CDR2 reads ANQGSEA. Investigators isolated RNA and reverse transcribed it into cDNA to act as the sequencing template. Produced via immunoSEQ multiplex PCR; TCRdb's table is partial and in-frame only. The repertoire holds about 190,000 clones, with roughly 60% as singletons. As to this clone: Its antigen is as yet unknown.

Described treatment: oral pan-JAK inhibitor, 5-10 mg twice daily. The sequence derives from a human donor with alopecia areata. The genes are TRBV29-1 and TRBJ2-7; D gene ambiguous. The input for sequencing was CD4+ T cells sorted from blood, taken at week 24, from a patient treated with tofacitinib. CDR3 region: CSVVLEPNTYEQYF. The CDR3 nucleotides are TGCAGCGTTGTACTGGAGCCGAACACCTACGAGCAGTACTTC.